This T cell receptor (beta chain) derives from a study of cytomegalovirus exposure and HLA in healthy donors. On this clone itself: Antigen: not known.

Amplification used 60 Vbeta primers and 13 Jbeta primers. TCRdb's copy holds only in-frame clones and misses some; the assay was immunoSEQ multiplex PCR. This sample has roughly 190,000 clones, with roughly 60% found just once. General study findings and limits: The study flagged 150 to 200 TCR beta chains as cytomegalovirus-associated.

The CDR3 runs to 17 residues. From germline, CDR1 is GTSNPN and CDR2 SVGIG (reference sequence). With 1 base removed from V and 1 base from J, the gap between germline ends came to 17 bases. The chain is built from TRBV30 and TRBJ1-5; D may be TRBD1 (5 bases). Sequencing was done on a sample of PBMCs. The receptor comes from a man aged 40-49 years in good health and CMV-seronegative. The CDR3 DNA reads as TGTGCCTGGAGTGCCAGTTTTGGGGGAGGAAGCAATCAGCCCCAGCATTTT. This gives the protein CAWSASFGGGSNQPQHF.